This T cell receptor (beta chain) was sequenced during a study of T cell responses to AZD1222 COVID-19 vaccine. Overall study findings and caveats: Repertoires were obtained solely post-peak T cell response. The study identified only five to seven AZD1222 recipients as seropositive at baseline. The sample set comprised mostly white British donors with more females, and clonal diversity was possibly underestimated.

Pooled samples include second doses given at about 4 or 12 weeks. Data came from immunoSEQ multiplex PCR; TCRdb stores just in-frame clones and leaves some out. The sample comprises approximately 28,000 clones, more than 75% of which are singletons, and less than 15% rests with the top ten. A single count supports this clone. Its antigen is still unknown. The sequenced sample was peripheral blood, obtained 28 days after the second AZD1222 dose. This sequence originates from an adult who received the AZD1222 COVID-19 vaccine.

CDR3 DNA sequence: TGTGCCAGCAGCTTAAGCGGAAATGAGCAGTTCTTC. Protein: CASSLSGNEQFF. The chain couples TRBV2 to TRBJ2-1, with a tentative D call TRBD2 (5 bases). This CDR3 has 12 residues. Germline CDR1 is SNHLY and CDR2 is FYNNEI. V gave up 6 bases and J gave up 7 bases, with 10 bases separating them. Looking up the rest from reference TRBV2 and TRBJ2-1 gives the full variable domain: EPEVTQTPSHQVTQMGQEVILRCVPISNHLYFYWYRQILGQKVEFLVSFYNNEISEKSEIFDDQFSVERPDGSNFTLKIRSTKLEDSAMYFCASSLSGNEQFFGPGTRLTVL.